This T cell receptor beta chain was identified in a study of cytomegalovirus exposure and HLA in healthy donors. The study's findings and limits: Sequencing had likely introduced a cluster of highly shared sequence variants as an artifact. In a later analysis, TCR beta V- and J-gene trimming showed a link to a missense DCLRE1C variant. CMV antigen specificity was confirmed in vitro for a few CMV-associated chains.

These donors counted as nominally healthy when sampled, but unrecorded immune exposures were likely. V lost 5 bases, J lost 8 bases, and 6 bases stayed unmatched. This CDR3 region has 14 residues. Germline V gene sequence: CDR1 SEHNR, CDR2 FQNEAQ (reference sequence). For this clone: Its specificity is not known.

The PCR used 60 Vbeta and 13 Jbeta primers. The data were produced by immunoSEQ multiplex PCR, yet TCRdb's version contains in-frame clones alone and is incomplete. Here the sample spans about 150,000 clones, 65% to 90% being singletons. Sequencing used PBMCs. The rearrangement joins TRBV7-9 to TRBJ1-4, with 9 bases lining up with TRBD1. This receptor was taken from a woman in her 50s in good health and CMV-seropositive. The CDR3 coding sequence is TGTGCCAGCAGCAGAGGACAGGGGCGGGAAAAACTGTTTTTT. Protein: CASSRGQGREKLFF.